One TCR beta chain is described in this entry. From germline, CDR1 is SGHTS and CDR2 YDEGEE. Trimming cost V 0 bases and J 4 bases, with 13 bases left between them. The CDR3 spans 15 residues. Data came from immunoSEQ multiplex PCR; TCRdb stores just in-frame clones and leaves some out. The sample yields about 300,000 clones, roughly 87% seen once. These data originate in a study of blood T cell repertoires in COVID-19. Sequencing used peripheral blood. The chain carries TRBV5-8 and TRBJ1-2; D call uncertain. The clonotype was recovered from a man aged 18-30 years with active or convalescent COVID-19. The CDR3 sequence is CASSLGVAAGYGYTF. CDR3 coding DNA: TGTGCCAGCAGCTTGGGTGTAGCAGCGGGCTATGGCTACACCTTC.